A selection of T cell receptor beta chains follows, all from one sample in a study of CD8 T cells in Susac syndrome. TCRdb reanalysed the immunoSEQ multiplex PCR reads using MiXCR and keeps one entry per CDR3 protein. Among hundreds of thousands of distinct CDR3 sequences, 94% were seen once, and the ten largest hold under 0.2%. Source material: CD4+ T cells from PBMCs. The receptor set was obtained from a human donor with Susac syndrome. Both conserved end residues are part of each CDR3. Fields, in order: J gene, V gene, clone size, D gene, CDR3 DNA, CDR3 protein. D genes are given only for firm matches. Part of the rows lack a size; the others show once, few, many or a class for expanded clones.

TRBJ1-2 TRBV4-3 . . TGCGCCAGCAGCCAGAGAGGAGGGGACCCCTATGGCTACACCTTC CASSQRGGDPYGYTF
TRBJ2-7 TRBV23-1 . . TGCGCCAGCAGTCAATCGCCCCATGGGCACCACTACGAGCAGTACTTC CASSQSPHGHHYEQYF
TRBJ1-1 TRBV27 . . TGTGCCAGCAGTCCGCATCTAGGGAGGGGGAACACTGAAGCTTTCTTT CASSPHLGRGNTEAFF
TRBJ2-7 TRBV21-1 . . TGTGCCAGCAGCAGACAGGGAATATACGAGCAGTACTTC CASSRQGIYEQYF
TRBJ1-3 TRBV20-1 once . TGCAGTGCTCAACAGACAGGATCAGGAAACACCATATATTTT CSAQQTGSGNTIYF
TRBJ2-3 TRBV29-1 . . TGCAGCGTGGCCGGGGTCTCAAGAACAGATACGCAGTATTTT CSVAGVSRTDTQYF
TRBJ1-2 TRBV9 once TRBD1 TGTGCCAGCAGCGCCGCGTGGGACAGCAACTATGGCTACACCTTC CASSAAWDSNYGYTF
TRBJ1-1 TRBV5-4 . . TGTGCCAGCAGCGGACCGGACGCGGACACTGAAGCTTTCTTT CASSGPDADTEAFF
TRBJ1-5 TRBV20-1 . TRBD1 TGCAGTGCCACCCGGTTAGACAGGGAGGACAATCAGCCCCAGCATTTT CSATRLDREDNQPQHF
TRBJ1-2 TRBV5-4 . . TGTGCCAGCAGCTTGGCGGGGGCTGGAGGCACCTATGGCTACACCTTC CASSLAGAGGTYGYTF
TRBJ2-2 TRBV4-3 . . TGCGCCAGCAGCCTTGACAGTAACACCGGGGAGCTGTTTTTT CASSLDSNTGELFF
TRBJ2-3 TRBV29-1 . TRBD2 TGCAGCGTTACTACTAGCGGGGGCACAGATACGCAGTATTTT CSVTTSGGTDTQYF
TRBJ1-2 TRBV3-1 . . TGTGCCAGCAGAAGACGACAGAGCCCTAACTATGGCTACACCTTC CASRRRQSPNYGYTF
TRBJ2-5 TRBV23-1 . . TGCGCCAGCAGCGAGGCCACAGGGAAAGAGACCCAGTACTTC CASSEATGKETQYF
TRBJ1-5 TRBV5-1 . . TGCGCCAGCAGCTTGGCCGGGATGAGCAATCAGCCCCAGCATTTT CASSLAGMSNQPQHF
TRBJ2-7 TRBV20-1 . TRBD1 TGCAGTGCTGAGGACAGGAACTCTACCTACGAGCAGTACTTC CSAEDRNSTYEQYF
TRBJ2-5 TRBV19 . . TGTGCCAGTAGTGAGGGCGGAGAGACCCAGTACTTC CASSEGGETQYF
TRBJ1-1 TRBV12-3/TRBV12-4 . TRBD1 TGTGCCAGCAGCCAGCATGGACAGGGTTGGACTGAAGCTTTCTTT CASSQHGQGWTEAFF
TRBJ1-2 TRBV7-9 . . TGTGCCAGCAGCTTAATCGTAGGTGGCTACACCTTC CASSLIVGGYTF
TRBJ1-2 TRBV5-1 . . TGCGCCAGCTCCACCGGACGGGCTAACTATGGCTACACCTTC CASSTGRANYGYTF
TRBJ1-5 TRBV20-1 . TRBD1 TGCAGTGCTAGAGGACAGGGGCGTCAGCCCCAGCATTTT CSARGQGRQPQHF
TRBJ1-5 TRBV20-1 . TRBD1 TGCAGTGCTAGAACCGGACAGGGTGTACATCAGCCCCAGCATTTT CSARTGQGVHQPQHF
TRBJ1-1 TRBV15 . . TGTGCCACCAGCAGAGACAGGCGGAACACTGAAGCTTTCTTT CATSRDRRNTEAFF
TRBJ2-7 TRBV11-3 . . TGTGCCAGCAGCTGGAGGAGCTACGAGCAGTACTTC CASSWRSYEQYF
TRBJ2-5 TRBV20-1 . . TGCAGTGCTAGACGATACCGGGCTAGAGGAGAGGAGACCCAGTACTTC CSARRYRARGEETQYF
TRBJ1-5 TRBV5-1 few TRBD1 TGCGCCAGCAGCTTGGGGGACAGGGGTGATCAGCCCCAGCATTTT CASSLGDRGDQPQHF
TRBJ2-6 TRBV14 . TRBD2 TGTGCCAGCAGCCAAGATTGGGGGGGACGGGCCAACGTCCTGACTTTC CASSQDWGGRANVLTF
TRBJ2-7 TRBV20-1 . . TGCAGTGCTTACAAGCAGACCGCGGCCAGCTCCTACGAGCAGTACTTC CSAYKQTAASSYEQYF
TRBJ1-5 TRBV28 . TRBD1 TGTGCCAGCAGTTTATTATCCGGGCCAGGGGGCTTGTTTCAGCCCCAGCATTTT CASSLLSGPGGLFQPQHF
TRBJ1-5 TRBV30 once TRBD1 TGTGCCTGGGAGACAGGGGAATCGCTAGGGCATCAGCCCCAGCATTTT CAWETGESLGHQPQHF
TRBJ1-1 TRBV5-1 . . TGCGCCAGCAGCTTGGCACCCGGGGAGGGCACTGAAGCTTTCTTT CASSLAPGEGTEAFF
TRBJ1-1 TRBV4-3 . . TGCGCCAGCAGCCCGGGGGCGGGGGTGAACACTGAAGCTTTCTTT CASSPGAGVNTEAFF
TRBJ2-1 TRBV5-6 . . TGTGCCAGCAGCTTGTCCGGGGGGCCTTACAATGAGCAGTTCTTC CASSLSGGPYNEQFF
TRBJ2-3 TRBV6-4 . . TGTGCCAGCAGTGACTCGCAGGGGACAGATACGCAGTATTTT CASSDSQGTDTQYF
TRBJ1-4 TRBV7-2 . TRBD1 TGTGCCAGCAGCCCGGGACAGCTGGGGGAAAAACTGTTTTTT CASSPGQLGEKLFF
TRBJ2-3 TRBV20-1 . TRBD1 TGCAGTGCTAGTGACAGGGGTAATACGCAGTATTTT CSASDRGNTQYF
TRBJ2-3 TRBV30 once . TGTGCCTGGAGTGTAGATAGTGACAAGGGAGATACGCAGTATTTT CAWSVDSDKGDTQYF
TRBJ2-7 TRBV5-1 once . TGCGCCAGCAGCTTACCTACAGACTACGAGCAGTACTTC CASSLPTDYEQYF
TRBJ2-1 TRBV4-3 . . TGCGCCAGCAGCTTCCGGGGTTACAATGAGCAGTTCTTC CASSFRGYNEQFF
TRBJ1-2 TRBV6-5 . . TGTGCCAGCAGTAATCCCGGGAGAAAGGATGGCTACACCTTC CASSNPGRKDGYTF
TRBJ1-5 TRBV30 . TRBD1 TGTGCCTGGAGCCGAGAGCGACAGGGGGCAAGCAATCAGCCCCAGCATTTT CAWSRERQGASNQPQHF
TRBJ2-1 TRBV4-2 . . TGTGCCAGCAGCTCTGGTCGGGACGGATACAATGAGCAGTTCTTC CASSSGRDGYNEQFF
TRBJ1-5 TRBV15 . TRBD1 TGTGCCACCAGCAGAGACGGGGGACAGGGGGCTAATCAGCCCCAGCATTTT CATSRDGGQGANQPQHF